This T cell receptor (beta chain) comes out of a study of cytomegalovirus exposure and HLA in healthy donors. V lost 3 bases, J lost 2 bases, and 2 bases stayed unmatched. The CDR3 is made up of 13 amino acids. Germline CDR1 SGHRS, CDR2 YFSETQ. PCR involved 60 Vbeta and 13 Jbeta primers. Repertoires were generated with immunoSEQ multiplex PCR, while TCRdb's copy carries only in-frame clones and drops some. This sample has 150,000 to 170,000 clones, with around 75% found just once. Sequencing was carried out using PBMCs. The rearrangement joins TRBV5-1 to TRBJ2-7; 7 positions agree with TRBD2. The receptor was isolated from a man under 40 in good health and CMV-seropositive. CDR3 residues: CASSSAGAYEQYF. The CDR3 DNA sequence: TGCGCCAGCAGCTCGGCGGGAGCCTACGAGCAGTACTTC.